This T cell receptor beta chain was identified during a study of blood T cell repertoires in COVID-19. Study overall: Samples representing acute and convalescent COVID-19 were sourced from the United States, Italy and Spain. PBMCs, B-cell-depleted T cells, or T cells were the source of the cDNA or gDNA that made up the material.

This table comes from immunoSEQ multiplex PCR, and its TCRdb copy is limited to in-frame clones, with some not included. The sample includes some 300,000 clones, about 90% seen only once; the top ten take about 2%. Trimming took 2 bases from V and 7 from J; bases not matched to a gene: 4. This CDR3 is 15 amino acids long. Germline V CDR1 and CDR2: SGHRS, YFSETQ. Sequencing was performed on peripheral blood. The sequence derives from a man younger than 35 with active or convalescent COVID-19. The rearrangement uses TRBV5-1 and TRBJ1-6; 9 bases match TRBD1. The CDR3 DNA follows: TGCGCCAGCAGCTTTCAGGGGACAGGGAATTCACCCCTCCACTTT. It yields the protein CASSFQGTGNSPLHF.